These 25 T cell receptor beta chains were all obtained from the same sample, sequenced in a study of cytomegalovirus exposure and HLA in healthy donors. 60 Vbeta and 13 Jbeta primers were used in PCR. Sequenced by immunoSEQ multiplex PCR; TCRdb stores in-frame clones only, minus some. The repertoire consists of 140,000 to 150,000 clones, with approximately 80% occurring once and the leading ten covering roughly 2%. What was sequenced was PBMCs. Every receptor here comes from a woman between 40 and 55 years old in good health and CMV-seronegative.

The chain has TRBV10-2 and TRBJ1-4, with a tentative D call TRBD1 (5 bases). V dropped 5 bases and J dropped 5 bases, with 18 bases sitting between them. The germline V gene has CDR1 WSHSY and CDR2 SAAADI. This CDR3 spans 16 amino acids. CDR3 loop: CASSTRAGGKNEKLFF. For the CDR3, the DNA is TGCGCCAGCAGTACCCGCGCGGGGGGGAAGAATGAAAAACTGTTTTTT.

The rearrangement joins TRBV9 to TRBJ2-1; 7 nucleotides line up with TRBD2. The J segment lost 4 bases and the V segment lost 0 bases, leaving 4 bases of the junction unmatched. This CDR3 comprises 15 residues. CDR1 SGDLS and CDR2 YYNGEE come from the germline V gene. CDR3 coding DNA: TGTGCCAGCAGCGTAGTTAGCGGGCCTTACAATGAGCAGTTCTTC. Translating gives CASSVVSGPYNEQFF.

The chain uses TRBV28 and TRBJ1-5; 9 bases are shared with TRBD1. With V trimmed by 7 bases and J by 7 bases, 8 bases remained unmatched. Germline V gene lookup returns CDR1 MDHEN and CDR2 SYDVKM. This CDR3 has 14 amino acids. As DNA, the CDR3 is TGTGCCAGCATAGTGGGACAGGGATCCCAGCCCCAGCATTTT. Residues: CASIVGQGSQPQHF.

V gene TRBV29-1 combines with J gene TRBJ2-3; TRBD2 matches at 9 bases. Losses at the gene ends were 4 bases for V and 6 bases for J; bases not matched to a gene: 5. Per the germline V gene, CDR1 is SQVTM and CDR2 is ANQGSEA. The CDR3 consists of 13 residues. In DNA, the CDR3 is TGCAGCGTTGGTAGCGGGAGTAGCGATACGCAGTATTTT. Protein product: CSVGSGSSDTQYF.

The chain is built from TRBV18 and TRBJ2-6; 10 bases are shared with TRBD1. The CDR3 is 18 amino acids. CDR1 is KGHSH and CDR2 is LQKENI in the germline V gene. J gave up 1 base and V 2 bases, and 5 bases lay outside the gene matches. CDR3 sequence: CASSPFRQGASGANVLTF. CDR3 in DNA: TGTGCCAGCTCACCATTTCGACAGGGGGCTTCTGGGGCCAACGTCCTGACTTTC.

The chain carries TRBV9 and TRBJ1-6, with TRBD1 as a possible D gene (5 bases). V lost 4 bases, J lost 7 bases, and 12 bases lay in between. CDR3 length: 14 residues. CDR1 and CDR2 from the germline V gene are SGDLS and YYNGEE. The CDR3 sequence is CASSIRGDNSPLHF. The CDR3 DNA reads as TGTGCCAGCAGCATCCGGGGGGACAATTCACCCCTCCACTTT.

J is TRBJ2-5 and V is TRBV5-1, with 8 bases aligning to TRBD1. J lost 10 bases, V lost 2 bases, and 10 bases had no gene match. The CDR3 is made up of 14 amino acids. Germline values: CDR1 SGHRS, CDR2 YFSETQ. CDR3 protein: CASSFEPTGDIQYF. As DNA, the CDR3 is TGCGCCAGCAGCTTCGAACCGACAGGGGATATCCAGTACTTC.

Only a few counts were recorded for this clone. This chain uses TRBV6-5 with TRBJ2-1; perhaps TRBD2 as D (6 bases). The CDR3 is 14 residues long. The ends were cut back, 3 bases at V and 9 bases at J, with 15 bases in the middle. Germline values: CDR1 MNHEY, CDR2 SVGAGI. CDR3 protein: CASSYRRADSEQFF. CDR3 coding DNA: TGTGCCAGCAGTTATAGGAGGGCCGATAGTGAGCAGTTCTTC.

The chain has TRBV10-3 and TRBJ1-1; TRBD1 agrees at 9 bases. V shed 5 bases, J shed 4 bases, and the junction held 17 bases outside the gene matches. Germline CDR1 is ENHRY and CDR2 is SYGVKD. This CDR3 spans 18 amino acids. The CDR3 loop reads CAISPYLGYRGPPTEAFF. The CDR3, as DNA: TGTGCCATCAGTCCCTACCTAGGATACAGGGGGCCACCCACTGAAGCTTTCTTT.

The chain links TRBV27 to TRBJ2-2; unclear D gene. Germline CDR1 reads MNHEY; CDR2 reads SMNVEV (reference sequence). This CDR3 has 13 residues. Trimming shortened V by 0 bases and J by 6 bases, and 5 bases separated the two germline ends. CDR3: CASSLSYSGELFF. CDR3 in DNA: TGTGCCAGCAGTTTATCGTATTCCGGGGAGCTGTTTTTT.

The V and J genes are TRBV28 and TRBJ2-3; 10 nucleotides match TRBD2. In germline, CDR1 is MDHEN, CDR2 SYDVKM. This CDR3 spans 14 amino acids. V shed 8 bases, J shed 3 bases, and the junction held 5 bases outside the gene matches. CDR3 residues: CASSLAGVTDTQYF. The DNA for the CDR3 is TGTGCCAGCTCGCTAGCGGGGGTAACAGATACGCAGTATTTT.

The V call is TRBV6-5, the J call TRBJ1-2; D not resolved. The CDR3 is 13 amino acids. The germline gives CDR1 MNHEY, CDR2 SVGAGI. V dropped 6 bases and J dropped 5 bases, with 13 bases sitting between them. Here the CDR3 DNA reads TGTGCCAGCAGCGAGCGACTACGGTATGGCTACACCTTC. Protein: CASSERLRYGYTF.

A few counts support this clone. CDR3 residues: CASSLGSTGREKLFF. The CDR3 region has the DNA TGTGCCAGCAGCTTGGGGTCGACAGGGCGGGAAAAACTGTTTTTT. The rearrangement links TRBV5-8 to TRBJ1-4, with 7 bases identical to TRBD1. Germline V gene sequence: CDR1 SGHTS, CDR2 YDEGEE. The CDR3 has 15 residues. Germline trimming cut 0 bases from V and 8 bases from J; bases unmatched to any gene: 7.

The chain is built from TRBV5-1 and TRBJ2-5; TRBD2 matches at 9 bases. Germline V lookup: CDR1 SGHRS, CDR2 YFSETQ. The V gene end was trimmed by 1 base and the J gene end by 5 bases; junction bases not matched to a gene: 6. This CDR3 region has 15 residues. This chain's CDR3 is CASSLIAGETETQYF. The CDR3 nucleotides read TGCGCCAGCAGCTTGATAGCGGGAGAAACTGAGACCCAGTACTTC.

The chain uses TRBV18 and TRBJ2-6; no clear D. Trimming removed 3 bases at V and 2 bases at J, with 11 bases between. The CDR3 is 16 amino acids. The germline CDR1 and CDR2 sequences are KGHSH and LQKENI. This chain's CDR3 is CASSPDRHTGANVLTF. The DNA for the CDR3 is TGTGCCAGCTCACCTGACCGACATACTGGGGCCAACGTCCTGACTTTC. Complete variable domain (other parts from reference TRBV18 and TRBJ2-6): NAGVMQNPRHLVRRRGQEARLRCSPMKGHSHVYWYRQLPEEGLKFMVYLQKENIIDESGMPKERFSAEFPKEGPSILRIQQVVRGDSAAYFCASSPDRHTGANVLTFGAGSRLTVL.

The chain uses TRBV5-6 and TRBJ1-4; maybe TRBD1 (5 bases). V shed 7 bases and J shed 2 bases, with 12 bases lying between them. CDR3 length: 14 amino acids. Germline CDR1 is SGHDT and CDR2 is YYEEEE. CDR3 bases: TGTGCCAGCGCCATTGGGGGGACTAATGAAAAACTGTTTTTT. As protein: CASAIGGTNEKLFF. Drawing the rest from reference TRBV5-6 and TRBJ1-4, the complete variable domain is DAGVTQSPTHLIKTRGQQVTLRCSPKSGHDTVSWYQQALGQGPQFIFQYYEEEERQRGNFPDRFSGHQFPNYSSELNVNALLLGDSALYLCASAIGGTNEKLFFGSGTQLSVL.

The chain joins TRBV5-1 to TRBJ2-5, with TRBD2 matching over 12 bases. The CDR3 length is 17 residues. The germline V gene has CDR1 SGHRS and CDR2 YFSETQ. The V and J ends lost 5 bases and 2 bases, in that order; junction bases with no gene match: 10. The CDR3, as DNA: TGCGCCAGCAGAAGACTAGCGGGGGCCAAGTTGCAAGAGACCCAGTACTTC. Its translation is CASRRLAGAKLQETQYF.

The chain links TRBV25-1 to TRBJ1-1, with 8 bases matching TRBD1. V lost 1 base, J lost 0 bases, and 10 bases stayed unmatched. Germline V CDR1 and CDR2: MGHDK, SYGVNS. The CDR3 contains 18 residues. The chain's CDR3 is CASSESPIRDRLNTEAFF. CDR3 in DNA: TGTGCCAGCAGTGAATCGCCGATCCGGGACAGGTTGAACACTGAAGCTTTCTTT.

The J gene is TRBJ1-3, the V gene TRBV7-9; TRBD1 matches 9 bases. This CDR3 contains 16 residues. Trimming at V came to 6 bases and at J to 1 base, leaving 7 bases not matched to a gene. Germline V gene lookup returns CDR1 SEHNR and CDR2 FQNEAQ (reference sequence). The CDR3, as DNA: TGTGCCAGCAGAGCTAGACAGGGGGAATCTGGAAACACCATATATTTT. This gives the protein CASRARQGESGNTIYF.

V gene TRBV5-1 combines with J gene TRBJ1-2; D call uncertain. Between the trimmed V and J ends, which lost 4 bases and 0 bases, there was a span of 10 bases. Germline V gene sequence: CDR1 SGHRS, CDR2 YFSETQ. This CDR3 contains 14 residues. This CDR3 reads CASSGDIPNYGYTF. The CDR3 nucleotides are TGCGCCAGCAGCGGTGACATACCTAACTATGGCTACACCTTC.

V and J are TRBV11-2 and TRBJ1-1; possibly TRBD1 for D (6 bases). V lost 5 bases and J 4 bases, leaving 17 bases between the germline ends. The CDR3 loop spans 15 amino acids. The germline V gene encodes CDR1 SGHAT and CDR2 FQNNGV. CDR3 nucleotide sequence: TGTGCCAGCAGCCCATACAGGGAGGGTAGCACTGAAGCTTTCTTT. This gives the protein CASSPYREGSTEAFF.

The chain uses TRBV2 and TRBJ1-6; D perhaps matches TRBD1 (6 bases). Trimming removed 6 bases from V and 8 bases from J, with 14 bases in between. This CDR3 is built from 14 residues. The germline V gene encodes CDR1 SNHLY and CDR2 FYNNEI. The DNA of the CDR3 is TGTGCCAGCAGAGACGGGACATCAGATTCACCCCTCCACTTT. It yields the protein CASRDGTSDSPLHF.

The chain joins TRBV19 to TRBJ2-5, with D perhaps TRBD2 (6 bases). Germline assignment: CDR1 LNHDA and CDR2 SQIVND (reference sequence). With 5 bases removed from V and 0 bases from J, the gap between germline ends came to 10 bases. This CDR3 comprises 14 residues. The CDR3 loop is CASSRGANQETQYF. The CDR3, as DNA: TGTGCCAGTAGTCGCGGGGCCAACCAAGAGACCCAGTACTTC.

The chain couples TRBV21-1 to TRBJ2-6; the table's TRBD2 call for D was not verified on the DNA. TRBV21-1 represents a pseudogene. The CDR3 extends over 10 amino acids. CDR3: CAAQTNVLTF. Here the CDR3 DNA reads TGTGCCGCGCAAACCAACGTCCTGACTTTC.

The CDR3 sequence: CASSYPGLAGVEQFF. CDR3 sequence (DNA): TGCGCCAGTTCCTATCCGGGACTAGCGGGAGTAGAGCAGTTCTTC. This chain joins TRBV10-2 and TRBJ2-1, with TRBD2 matching 14 bases. The ends lost 9 bases at V and 10 bases at J; junction bases unmatched: 11. Germline CDR1 WSHSY, CDR2 SAAADI. The CDR3 loop spans 15 amino acids.